The present T cell receptor beta chain was sequenced within a study of persistence of HIV-infected CD4 T cells. An overlapping HIV-1 Gag peptide pool stimulated these cells at 0.95 to 1 ug/peptide/mL. Sorting of responding CD4+ T cells relied on upregulated CD40 ligand together with CD69. Donors had CD4+ T cell counts above 400 cells/uL and were CMV-seropositive. CDR3 length: 15 residues. From germline, CDR1 is SGHTA and CDR2 FQGNSA. V trimming: 3 bases; J trimming: 4 bases; junction bases outside the gene matches: 4. The libraries were made with immunoSEQ version 4 in survey mode. Profiled with immunoSEQ multiplex PCR; TCRdb holds only in-frame clones, not every one. In the table there are roughly 9,200 clones, approximately 81% of which are singletons. As concerns this clone: Antigen unknown.

The sequence was collected from an adult woman with HIV who was CMV-seropositive. Sequencing was performed on CD4+ T cells sorted from PBMCs after approximately 19-hour stimulation, taken from a patient who received antiretroviral therapy. The J gene is TRBJ1-5, the V gene TRBV7-2; 9 nucleotides line up with TRBD1. The CDR3 DNA sequence: TGTGCCAGCAGCTTGGACAGGGGATGGAATCAGCCCCAGCATTTT. Translating gives CASSLDRGWNQPQHF.